A selection of T cell receptor beta chains follows, all from one sample in a study of graft-versus-host responses after intestinal transplantation. Sequencing was performed with immunoSEQ multiplex PCR; in TCRdb, only in-frame clones are kept and a portion is missing. This sample has roughly 40,000 clones, with around nine tenths found just once. The starting material was PBMCs, obtained almost 270 days after transplant. The receptors originated from a human patient who received an intestinal transplant, so some T cells may come from the graft donor. Both conserved end residues are part of each CDR3. D genes are given only for firm matches. Some rows have no size entry. The others give once, few or many, or a class for an expanded clone.

size	D	V	J	DNA	CDR3
-	-	TRBV5-5	TRBJ1-5	TGTGCCAGCAGCTTGCTCCATAGCAATCAGCCCCAGCATTTT	CASSLLHSNQPQHF
once	-	TRBV16	TRBJ1-2	TGTGCCAGCAGCCCATTCGGACAGTCCTATGGCTACACCTTC	CASSPFGQSYGYTF
-	TRBD1	TRBV28	TRBJ1-6	TGTGCCAGCGGGACAGGGACCTTCTATAATTCACCCCTCCACTTT	CASGTGTFYNSPLHF
-	-	TRBV6-5	TRBJ1-2	TGTGCCAGCAGATCCACGGACCCTGGCTACACCTTC	CASRSTDPGYTF
once	TRBD1	TRBV27	TRBJ1-5	TGTGCCAGCAGTTTATCAGGGACAGGGTGGAATCAGCCCCAGCATTTT	CASSLSGTGWNQPQHF
once	-	TRBV27	TRBJ2-2	TGTGCCAGCAGTCCCGATTCCACCGGGGAGCTGTTTTTT	CASSPDSTGELFF
-	-	TRBV19	TRBJ1-1	TGTGCCAGTAGTATCGGGGGACTATACACTGAAGCTTTCTTT	CASSIGGLYTEAFF
-	-	TRBV4-1	TRBJ1-1	TGCGCCAGCAGCCATTTGGACACTGAAGCTTTCTTT	CASSHLDTEAFF
-	-	TRBV9	TRBJ2-3	TGTGCCAGCAGCGTTACAGGGTTCCCAGATACGCAGTATTTT	CASSVTGFPDTQYF
-	-	TRBV11-2	TRBJ2-7	TGTGCCAGCAGCCGGATTTTGACAGTCTCCTACGAGCAGTACTTC	CASSRILTVSYEQYF
-	TRBD2	TRBV7-2	TRBJ2-3	TGTGCCAGTTCTAGCGGATATAGCACAGATACGCAGTATTTT	CASSSGYSTDTQYF
few	-	TRBV6-5	TRBJ1-1	TGTGCCAGCAGGGGGTCTTTCATGAACACTGAAGCTTTCTTT	CASRGSFMNTEAFF
few	-	TRBV2	TRBJ1-3	TGTGCCACCCAGACAGATGGGCACACCATATATTTT	CATQTDGHTIYF
-	TRBD2	TRBV6-1	TRBJ2-5	TGTGCCAGCAGTCCTCTAGCGGGGGGGCCAGAGACCCAGTACTTC	CASSPLAGGPETQYF
-	TRBD1	TRBV25-1	TRBJ1-6	TGTGCCAGCACTGGGACAGATAGCTCCTATAATTCACCCCTCCACTTT	CASTGTDSSYNSPLHF
-	-	TRBV6-1	TRBJ1-2	TGTGCCAGCAGTGAAAGTTCCAATTACTATGGCTACACCTTC	CASSESSNYYGYTF
-	-	TRBV4-1	TRBJ2-7	TGCGCCAGCAGCCAAGATAGAGTTTCCTACGAGCAGTACTTC	CASSQDRVSYEQYF
-	TRBD2	TRBV7-2	TRBJ2-3	TGTGCCAGCAGCTTAGGGGCGGGGGTCACAGATACGCAGTATTTT	CASSLGAGVTDTQYF
-	TRBD2	TRBV9	TRBJ2-5	TGTGCCAGCAGCGTAGAAGGGACTAGCGGGCAAGAGACCCAGTACTTC	CASSVEGTSGQETQYF
-	TRBD2	TRBV13	TRBJ2-2	TGTGCCAGCAGCTTAGCAGTGATAGCGGGAGGGCCTGGCACCGGGGAGCTGTTTTTT	CASSLAVIAGGPGTGELFF
-	-	TRBV6-5	TRBJ2-7	TGTGCCAGCAGTTACTCGATGGGGAGCCAAGAGGAGCAGTACTTC	CASSYSMGSQEEQYF
-	-	TRBV6-1	TRBJ1-1	TGTGCCAGCACCTTGGACAACACTGAAGCTTTCTTT	CASTLDNTEAFF
-	-	TRBV18	TRBJ2-4	TGTGCCAGCTCACCCAACGGCGCAAGAGGGGACATTCAGTACTTC	CASSPNGARGDIQYF
-	-	TRBV11-1	TRBJ2-3	TGTGCCAGCAGCTTAGCGGGGCGCACAGATACGCAGTATTTT	CASSLAGRTDTQYF
-	TRBD1	TRBV9	TRBJ2-1	TGTGCCAGCAGCCCATGGGACAGGGACCACAATGAGCAGTTCTTC	CASSPWDRDHNEQFF
-	-	TRBV6-1	TRBJ1-6	TGTGCCAGCAGGACAGGCCGGAATTCACCCCTCCACTTT	CASRTGRNSPLHF
-	-	TRBV11-3	TRBJ2-7	TGTGCCAGCAGCTCCCGGGAAGGGCCAAACTCCTACGAGCAGTACTTC	CASSSREGPNSYEQYF
-	-	TRBV7-2	TRBJ2-5	TGTGCCAGCAGCTTCGGGACCCAGTACTTC	CASSFGTQYF
-	TRBD1	TRBV10-3	TRBJ1-1	TGTGCCATCAGCGCAGGGGGCAACGCTGAAGCTTTCTTT	CAISAGGNAEAFF
-	TRBD1	TRBV13	TRBJ2-5	TGTGCCAGCAGCTTAGGGGCAGGGGGCTCAGAGACCCAGTACTTC	CASSLGAGGSETQYF
-	-	TRBV7-9	TRBJ2-1	TGTGCCAGCAGCACGGGATACAATGAGCAGTTCTTC	CASSTGYNEQFF
-	-	TRBV29-1	TRBJ1-2	TGCAGCGGCGGCCCCTTAACGAATGGGTATGGCTACACCTTC	CSGGPLTNGYGYTF
-	-	TRBV5-8	TRBJ2-2	TGTGCCAGCAGTCCCTCCGGGTGGGCGAACACCGGGGAGCTGTTTTTT	CASSPSGWANTGELFF
-	-	TRBV7-9	TRBJ1-1	TGTGCCACCGCCGGAATTCGGGGCACTGAAGCTTTCTTT	CATAGIRGTEAFF
-	TRBD1	TRBV5-6	TRBJ2-3	TGTGCCAGCAGCTTGACAGGGGGCGCAGATACGCAGTATTTT	CASSLTGGADTQYF
-	-	TRBV30	TRBJ1-2	TGTGCCTGGAACAGGGACACCTTC	CAWNRDTF
-	TRBD1	TRBV29-1	TRBJ2-7	TGCAGCGTTGAAGAGTCAGGGGGCTCTTACGAGCAGTACTTC	CSVEESGGSYEQYF
-	-	TRBV28	TRBJ1-2	TGTGCCAGCAGTACCGGACAGACATATGGCTACACCTTC	CASSTGQTYGYTF
-	-	TRBV29-1	TRBJ2-3	TGCAGTGTTAGACCCCAAGGGGCCGCGCAGTATTTT	CSVRPQGAAQYF
-	-	TRBV9	TRBJ1-6	TGTGCCAGCAGCGTAGCTGATTCACCCCTCCACTTT	CASSVADSPLHF
-	-	TRBV27	TRBJ2-3	TGTGCCAGCAGTTTTTCATGGGCCCCAGGGACGGGCACAGATACGCAGTATTTT	CASSFSWAPGTGTDTQYF
-	TRBD2	TRBV19	TRBJ2-6	TGTGCCAGTGGGATCGGGGGGTCTGGGGCCAACGTCCTGACTTTC	CASGIGGSGANVLTF
-	-	TRBV4-1	TRBJ2-4	TGCGCCAGCAGCCAAACCGTAGGCATTCAGTACTTC	CASSQTVGIQYF
-	-	TRBV6-5	TRBJ1-1	TGTGCCAGCAGTTATACGGACGCGTCCCCTACTGAAGCTTTCTTT	CASSYTDASPTEAFF
-	TRBD2	TRBV19	TRBJ2-5	TGTGCCAGTAGTAACAGCGGGGGGATACAAGAGACCCAGTACTTC	CASSNSGGIQETQYF
-	TRBD1	TRBV7-9	TRBJ1-6	TGTGCCAGCAGCCAGGGACAGGGGGCCAATTCACCCCTCCACTTT	CASSQGQGANSPLHF
-	TRBD2	TRBV19	TRBJ2-3	TGTGCCAGCAAACTAGCGGGGGGGCCGTATACGCAGTATTTT	CASKLAGGPYTQYF